The source of this T cell receptor (beta chain) is a study of T cell responses to AZD1222 COVID-19 vaccine. Overall study findings and caveats: Repertoires were sampled only after the peak T cell response. There were vaccine-associated CD4 TCRs across spike, dominant at 160-218 and 743-854. A reported finding is that nearly half of spike-specific TCRs target unmutated variant regions. Breadth and depth of Spike-specific TCRs rose after two AZD1222 doses.

TCRdb's copy holds only in-frame clones and misses some; the assay was immunoSEQ multiplex PCR. Among roughly 140,000 clones listed, roughly 90% were seen once. V was clipped by 3 bases and J by 2 bases, with 10 bases between them. The CDR3 is 15 amino acids. CDR1 and CDR2 from the germline V gene are KGHDR and SFDVKD. Worth noting for this clone: Its antigen is unknown.

Sequences were derived from peripheral blood, sampled 28 days after the second AZD1222 dose. This clonotype was obtained from an adult who received the AZD1222 COVID-19 vaccine. The V and J genes are TRBV24-1 and TRBJ1-3; D not resolved. DNA for the CDR3: TGTGCCACCAGTGATCCTAGAAGCACTGGAAACACCATATATTTT. Translated, it gives CATSDPRSTGNTIYF.